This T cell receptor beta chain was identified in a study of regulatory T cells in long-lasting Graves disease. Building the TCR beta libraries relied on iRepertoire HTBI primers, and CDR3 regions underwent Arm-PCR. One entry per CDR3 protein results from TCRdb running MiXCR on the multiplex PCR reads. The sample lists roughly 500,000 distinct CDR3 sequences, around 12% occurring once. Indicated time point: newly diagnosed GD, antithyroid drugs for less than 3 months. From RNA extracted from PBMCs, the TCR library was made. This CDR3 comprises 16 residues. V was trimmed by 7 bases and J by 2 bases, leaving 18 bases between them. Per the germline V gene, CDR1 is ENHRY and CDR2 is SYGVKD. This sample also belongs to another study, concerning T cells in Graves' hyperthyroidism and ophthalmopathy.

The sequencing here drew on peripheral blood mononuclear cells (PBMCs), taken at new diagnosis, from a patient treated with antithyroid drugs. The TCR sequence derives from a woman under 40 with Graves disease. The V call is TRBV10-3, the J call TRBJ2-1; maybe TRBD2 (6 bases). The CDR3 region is CAITGDRDSTYNEQFF. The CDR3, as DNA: TGTGCCATCACCGGAGACCGGGACTCCACCTACAATGAGCAGTTCTTC.